This passage covers 5 T cell receptor beta chains from one sample sequenced in a study of T cell responses to AZD1222 COVID-19 vaccine. Clones were read by immunoSEQ multiplex PCR, and TCRdb kept only the in-frame ones, dropping some. In the table there are approximately 190,000 clones, 80% to 95% of which are singletons. The sample consisted of peripheral blood, taken on day 0 of AZD1222 vaccination. These TCRs come from an adult in good health.

The chain carries TRBV15 and TRBJ1-5, with a tentative D call TRBD1 (5 bases). Germline CDR1 is LNHNV and CDR2 is YYDKDF (reference sequence). Trimming shortened V by 8 bases and J by 9 bases, and 17 bases separated the two germline ends. The CDR3 is 13 amino acids. The CDR3 DNA reads as TGTGCCACCCTAGGACCCCCAGGGATGCCCCAGCATTTT. Its translation is CATLGPPGMPQHF.

This chain uses TRBV5-1 with TRBJ1-5; tentatively, D is TRBD1 (6 bases). The CDR3 totals 14 residues. Germline V gene data show CDR1 as SGHRS and CDR2 as YFSETQ. V was trimmed by 4 bases and J by 4 bases, leaving 12 bases between them. The CDR3 coding sequence is TGCGCCAGCAGCCTAGGGACAAATAATCAGCCCCAGCATTTT. As protein: CASSLGTNNQPQHF.

A single count supports this clone. This chain joins TRBV5-1 and TRBJ1-6; no reliable D call. The V end was cut by 4 bases, the J end by 7 bases, with 15 bases between. Germline V gene data show CDR1 as SGHRS and CDR2 as YFSETQ. CDR3 size: 15 residues. Here the CDR3 reads CASSLTAQLNSPLHF. In nucleotides, the CDR3 is TGCGCCAGCAGCCTCACAGCACAGCTAAATTCACCCCTCCACTTT.

V is TRBV5-1 and J is TRBJ1-5, with a possible D match to TRBD1 (6 bases). V lost 0 bases and J 4 bases, leaving 11 bases between the germline ends. CDR1 and CDR2 from the germline V gene are SGHRS and YFSETQ. CDR3 size: 15 residues. CDR3 sequence (DNA): TGCGCCAGCAGCTTGGAAGCAGGGGCTAATCAGCCCCAGCATTTT. This encodes CASSLEAGANQPQHF.

The table lists this clone with a few counts. J is TRBJ1-2 and V is TRBV29-1, with D uncertain. The CDR3 runs to 11 residues. With 6 bases removed from V and 8 bases from J, the gap between germline ends came to 13 bases. From germline, CDR1 is SQVTM and CDR2 ANQGSEA. This CDR3 reads CSVPGGRGYTF. For the CDR3, the DNA is TGCAGCGTCCCGGGAGGGAGAGGCTACACCTTC. Filled out from reference TRBV29-1 and TRBJ1-2, the complete variable domain reads SAVISQKPSRDICQRGTSLTIQCQVDSQVTMMFWYRQQPGQSLTLIATANQGSEATYESGFVIDKFPISRPNLTFSTLTVSNMSPEDSSIYLCSVPGGRGYTFGSGTRLTVV.